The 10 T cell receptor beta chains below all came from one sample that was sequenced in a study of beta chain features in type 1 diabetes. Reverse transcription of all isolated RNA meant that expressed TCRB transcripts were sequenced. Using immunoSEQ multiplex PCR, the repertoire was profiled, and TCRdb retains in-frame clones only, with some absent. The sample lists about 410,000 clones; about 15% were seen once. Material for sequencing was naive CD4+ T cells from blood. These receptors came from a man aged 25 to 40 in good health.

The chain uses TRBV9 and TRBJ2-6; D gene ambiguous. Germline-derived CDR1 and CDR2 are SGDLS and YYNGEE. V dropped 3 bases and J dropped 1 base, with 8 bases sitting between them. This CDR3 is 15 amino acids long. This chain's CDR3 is CASSARHSGANVLTF. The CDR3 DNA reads TGTGCCAGCAGCGCCAGGCATTCTGGGGCCAACGTCCTGACTTTC.

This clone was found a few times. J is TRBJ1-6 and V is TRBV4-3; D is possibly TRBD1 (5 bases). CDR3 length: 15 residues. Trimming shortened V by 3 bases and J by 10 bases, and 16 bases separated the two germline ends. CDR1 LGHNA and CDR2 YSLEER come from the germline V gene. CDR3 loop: CASSHGVQDRSPLHF. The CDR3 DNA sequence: TGCGCCAGCAGCCACGGAGTACAGGATAGATCACCCCTCCACTTT.

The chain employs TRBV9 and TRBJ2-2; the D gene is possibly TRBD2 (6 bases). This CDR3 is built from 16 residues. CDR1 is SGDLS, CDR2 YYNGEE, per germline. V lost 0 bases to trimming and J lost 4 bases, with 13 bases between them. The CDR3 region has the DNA TGTGCCAGCAGCGTAGGAGGCGGAGGGAGCACCGGGGAGCTGTTTTTT. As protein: CASSVGGGGSTGELFF.

In DNA, the CDR3 is TGCGCCAGCAGTCCTACTAGCGGGCACACCGGGGAGCTGTTTTTT. As protein: CASSPTSGHTGELFF. This chain links TRBV5-1 with TRBJ2-2; TRBD2 agrees at 9 bases. The CDR3 runs 15 residues. Looked up from germline, CDR1 is SGHRS and CDR2 is YFSETQ. The trim removed 5 bases at V and 3 bases at J, leaving 5 bases unmatched.

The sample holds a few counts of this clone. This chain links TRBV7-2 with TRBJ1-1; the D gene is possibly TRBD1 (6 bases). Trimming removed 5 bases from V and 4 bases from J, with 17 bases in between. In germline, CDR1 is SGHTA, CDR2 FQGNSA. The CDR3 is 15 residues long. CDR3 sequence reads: CASSPNRDPGTEAFF. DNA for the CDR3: TGTGCCAGCAGCCCAAACAGGGACCCGGGCACTGAAGCTTTCTTT.

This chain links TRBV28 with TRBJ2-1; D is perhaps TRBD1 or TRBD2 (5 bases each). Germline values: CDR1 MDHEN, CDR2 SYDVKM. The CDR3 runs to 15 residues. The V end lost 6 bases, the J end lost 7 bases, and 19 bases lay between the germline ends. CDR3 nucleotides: TGTGCCAGCAGCCCTGAGAGGGGTAGCCTAAATGAGCAGTTCTTC. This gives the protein CASSPERGSLNEQFF.

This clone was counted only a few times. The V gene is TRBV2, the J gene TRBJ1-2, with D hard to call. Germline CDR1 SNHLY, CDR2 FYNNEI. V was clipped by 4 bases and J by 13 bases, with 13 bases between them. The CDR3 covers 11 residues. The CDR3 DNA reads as TGTGCCAGCAGTGGCTATTCTATTATCACCTTC. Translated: CASSGYSIITF.

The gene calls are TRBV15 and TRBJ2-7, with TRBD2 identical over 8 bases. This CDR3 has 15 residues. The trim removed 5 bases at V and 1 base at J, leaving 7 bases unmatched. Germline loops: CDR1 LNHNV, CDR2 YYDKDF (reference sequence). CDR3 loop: CATSRSGGLSYEQYF. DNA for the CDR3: TGTGCCACCAGCCGCAGCGGGGGATTGTCCTACGAGCAGTACTTC.

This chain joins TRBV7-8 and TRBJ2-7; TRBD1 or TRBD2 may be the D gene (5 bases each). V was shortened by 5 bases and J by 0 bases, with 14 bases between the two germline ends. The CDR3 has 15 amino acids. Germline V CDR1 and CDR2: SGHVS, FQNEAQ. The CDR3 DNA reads TGTGCCAGCAGCCCCCGGAGAGGGACCTCCTACGAGCAGTACTTC. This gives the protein CASSPRRGTSYEQYF.

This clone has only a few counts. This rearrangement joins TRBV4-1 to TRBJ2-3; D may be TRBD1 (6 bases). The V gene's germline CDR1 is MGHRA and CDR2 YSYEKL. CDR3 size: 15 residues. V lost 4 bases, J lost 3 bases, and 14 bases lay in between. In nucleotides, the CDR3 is TGCGCCAGCAGCCCGACTCCTGACAGGACAGATACGCAGTATTTT. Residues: CASSPTPDRTDTQYF.